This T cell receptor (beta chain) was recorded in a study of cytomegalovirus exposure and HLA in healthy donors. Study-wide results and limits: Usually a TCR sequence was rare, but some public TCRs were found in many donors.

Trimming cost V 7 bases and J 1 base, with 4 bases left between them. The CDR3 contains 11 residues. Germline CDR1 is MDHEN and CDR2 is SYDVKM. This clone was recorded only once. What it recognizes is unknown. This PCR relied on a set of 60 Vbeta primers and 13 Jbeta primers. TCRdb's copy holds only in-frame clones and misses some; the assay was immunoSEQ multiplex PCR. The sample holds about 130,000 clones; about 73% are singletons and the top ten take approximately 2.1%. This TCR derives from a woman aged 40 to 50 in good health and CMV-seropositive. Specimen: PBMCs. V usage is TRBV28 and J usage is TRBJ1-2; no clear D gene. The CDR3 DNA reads TGTGCCAGCAACAGTAACTATGGCTACACCTTC. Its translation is CASNSNYGYTF.